These 19 T cell receptor beta chains were all obtained from the same sample, sequenced in a study of blood T cell repertoires in COVID-19. Sequencing used immunoSEQ multiplex PCR; TCRdb keeps in-frame clones, though not all of them. There are some 250,000 clones in the sample; approximately 83% occur only once, and less than 4% lies in the top ten. The sequenced material came from PBMCs or T cells enriched from blood (not recorded which). All receptors come from a woman in her thirties or forties with acute COVID-19.

This chain connects TRBV3-1 (or the pseudogene TRBV3-2) to TRBJ2-7, with 10 bases that match TRBD2. Germline V gene data show CDR1 as LGHDT and CDR2 as YNNKEL (reference sequence). V lost 4 bases and J lost 0; bases outside the gene matches: 3. The CDR3 contains 15 residues. This CDR3 is CASSRASGGSYEQYF. CDR3 DNA sequence: TGTGCCAGCAGCCGAGCTAGCGGGGGCTCCTACGAGCAGTACTTC.

This chain links TRBV7-2 with TRBJ2-2; 9 bases are a match to TRBD2. V lost 5 bases, J lost 5 bases, and 3 bases stayed unmatched. This CDR3 spans 14 amino acids. The germline V gene has CDR1 SGHTA and CDR2 FQGNSA. The CDR3 reads CASSVSGRTGELFF. The CDR3 bases are TGTGCCAGCAGCGTGAGCGGGAGGACCGGGGAGCTGTTTTTT.

This chain links TRBV10-2 with TRBJ1-2; a weak D match, TRBD1 (5 bases). The CDR3 runs to 18 residues. The germline V gene has CDR1 WSHSY and CDR2 SAAADI. Between the trimmed V and J ends, which lost 0 bases and 1 base, there was a span of 18 bases. The CDR3 DNA sequence: TGCGCCAGCAGTGAGTCGAAGTTGGCAGGGCGTCTTAACTATGGCTACACCTTC. Translated: CASSESKLAGRLNYGYTF.

This clone came up once. The chain recombines TRBV5-6 with TRBJ2-4, with TRBD2 identical over 13 bases. Germline trimming cut 1 base from V and 8 bases from J; bases unmatched to any gene: 0. Looked up from germline, CDR1 is SGHDT and CDR2 is YYEEEE. CDR3 length equals 14 residues. CDR3 coding DNA: TGTGCCAGCAGCTTGACTAGCGGGAGGGACATTCAGTACTTC. Residues: CASSLTSGRDIQYF.

This clone has only one observation. The chain links TRBV9 to TRBJ2-2; TRBD2 agrees at 13 bases. Unmatched junction bases numbered 10, after V lost 6 bases and J lost 5 bases. Germline CDR1 is SGDLS and CDR2 is YYNGEE. CDR3 length equals 17 residues. The CDR3 protein is CASKGGPGLAGTGELFF. The CDR3 DNA reads TGTGCCAGCAAAGGGGGACCGGGACTAGCGGGAACCGGGGAGCTGTTTTTT.

V and J are TRBV7-9 and TRBJ1-5; 8 bases align to TRBD1. Germline V gives CDR1 SEHNR, CDR2 FQNEAQ (reference sequence). Trimming cost V 1 base and J 5 bases; bases outside gene matches: 10. There are 17 residues in the CDR3. CDR3 sequence reads: CASSLVTRAGGDQPQHF. DNA for the CDR3: TGTGCCAGCAGCTTAGTTACTAGGGCAGGGGGCGATCAGCCCCAGCATTTT.

A single count supports this clone. The CDR3 protein is CASSAQGLSYNEQFF. CDR3 DNA sequence: TGTGCCAGCAGCGCGCAGGGCCTCTCCTACAATGAGCAGTTCTTC. The chain is built from TRBV9 and TRBJ2-1; D may be TRBD1 (5 bases). Germline V lookup: CDR1 SGDLS, CDR2 YYNGEE. V was pared by 3 bases and J by 0 bases, with 10 bases between. The CDR3 spans 15 residues. The variable domain in full, with the rest retrieved from reference TRBV9 and TRBJ2-1, is DSGVTQTPKHLITATGQRVTLRCSPRSGDLSVYWYQQSLDQGLQFLIQYYNGEERAKGNILERFSAQQFPDLHSELNLSSLELGDSALYFCASSAQGLSYNEQFFGPGTRLTVL.

The J gene is TRBJ2-7, the V gene TRBV20-1; 7 bases fit TRBD1. The V segment lost 4 bases and the J segment 6 bases; nucleotides outside the gene matches: 9. The CDR3 consists of 13 residues. CDR1 is DFQATT, CDR2 SNEGSKA, per germline (reference sequence). CDR3 loop: CSANDRVVVEQYF. In nucleotides, the CDR3 is TGCAGTGCTAATGACAGGGTAGTTGTCGAGCAGTACTTC.

V usage is TRBV2 and J usage is TRBJ2-2; 10 nucleotides line up with TRBD2. This CDR3 is built from 14 residues. Germline CDR1 SNHLY, CDR2 FYNNEI. With V trimmed by 8 bases and J by 6 bases, 6 bases remained unmatched. The CDR3 protein is CASFLAGVPGELFF. The CDR3, as DNA: TGTGCCAGCTTCCTAGCGGGAGTTCCCGGGGAGCTGTTTTTT.

DNA of the CDR3: TGTGCCACCAGTGAGGGGGGACAGGGGACCACAGATACGCAGTATTTT. Translation: CATSEGGQGTTDTQYF. The V and J genes are TRBV24-1 and TRBJ2-3; 10 nucleotides match TRBD1. The ends lost 4 bases at V and 2 bases at J; junction bases unmatched: 5. Germline V gene lookup returns CDR1 KGHDR and CDR2 SFDVKD. CDR3 size: 16 residues.

The V call is TRBV27, the J call TRBJ2-1, with TRBD2 identical over 11 bases. This CDR3 spans 15 amino acids. Germline V lookup: CDR1 MNHEY, CDR2 SMNVEV (reference sequence). The J segment lost 4 bases and the V segment lost 6 bases, leaving 5 bases of the junction unmatched. CDR3 sequence: CASSLGTSGYNEQFF. The CDR3 coding sequence is TGTGCCAGCAGCTTGGGGACTAGCGGATACAATGAGCAGTTCTTC.

The CDR3 reads CASRPLEREGPEQYF. For the CDR3, the DNA is TGTGCCAGCAGACCCCTGGAGCGGGAGGGCCCTGAGCAGTACTTC. The chain combines TRBV6-5 with TRBJ2-7; 10 nucleotides match TRBD2. The CDR3 extends over 15 amino acids. The ends lost 6 bases at V and 7 bases at J; junction bases unmatched: 12. Germline-derived CDR1 and CDR2 are MNHEY and SVGAGI.

The rearrangement uses TRBV7-2 and TRBJ2-7; TRBD1 agrees at 7 bases. Per germline, CDR1 SGHTA and CDR2 FQGNSA. V lost 8 bases to trimming and J lost 4 bases; unmatched junction nucleotides: 11. The CDR3 loop spans 14 amino acids. CDR3 nucleotide sequence: TGTGCCAGCGGGGGACAGTCCCCCGCATACGAGCAGTACTTC. It translates to CASGGQSPAYEQYF.

CDR3 residues: CASSYNRVYEQYF. Written as DNA, the CDR3 is TGTGCCAGCAGTTACAACAGGGTCTACGAGCAGTACTTC. The rearrangement links TRBV6-5 to TRBJ2-7; D might be TRBD1 (6 bases). Trimming pared 2 bases from V and 3 bases from J, leaving 8 bases between. The CDR3 covers 13 residues. Germline lookup yields CDR1 MNHEY and CDR2 SVGAGI.

The CDR3 region has the DNA TGTGCCAGCAGCCCCGGACTAGCTAGCGAGCAGTACTTC. Residues: CASSPGLASEQYF. V usage is TRBV5-4 and J usage is TRBJ2-7; 8 bases line up with TRBD2. Germline trimming cut 4 bases from V and 6 bases from J; bases unmatched to any gene: 6. CDR3 length: 13 residues. Germline CDR1 and CDR2: SGHNT and YYREEE (reference sequence).

The chain links TRBV7-8 to TRBJ1-2; 11 positions agree with TRBD1. V shed 5 bases, J shed 7 bases, and the junction held 6 bases outside the gene matches. The length of the CDR3 is 14 residues. Germline assignment: CDR1 SGHVS and CDR2 FQNEAQ. CDR3 region: CASSTIGTGGGYTF. The CDR3 nucleotides read TGTGCCAGCAGCACCATCGGGACAGGGGGTGGCTACACCTTC.

This chain connects TRBV5-1 to TRBJ1-6, with 8 bases matching TRBD1. Trimming at V came to 4 bases and at J to 8 bases, leaving 8 bases not matched to a gene. Germline CDR1 and CDR2: SGHRS and YFSETQ. This CDR3 comprises 15 residues. The CDR3 loop reads CASSVGTGLDSPLHF. The CDR3 region has the DNA TGCGCCAGCAGCGTAGGGACAGGCCTTGATTCACCCCTCCACTTT.

The rearrangement uses TRBV25-1 and TRBJ2-1, with TRBD2 matching over 8 bases. V lost 2 bases, J lost 9 bases, and 9 bases stayed unmatched. CDR3 length: 15 residues. Germline V gives CDR1 MGHDK, CDR2 SYGVNS. CDR3 sequence (DNA): TGTGCCAGCAGTGAAGGAACGGGAGGGCCGTCTGAGCAGTTCTTC. Translating gives CASSEGTGGPSEQFF.

The chain joins TRBV24-1 to TRBJ2-3, with 8 bases identical to TRBD2. Germline V lookup: CDR1 KGHDR, CDR2 SFDVKD. The CDR3 has 13 amino acids. Losses at the gene ends were 6 bases for V and 3 bases for J; bases not matched to a gene: 1. CDR3 in amino acids: CATSPSGTDTQYF. CDR3 sequence (DNA): TGTGCCACCAGTCCTAGCGGGACAGATACGCAGTATTTT.